The 3 T cell receptor beta chains given below trace back to one sample, sequenced in a study of CD8 T cells in Susac syndrome. Reverse transcription of roughly 0.5 to 1 ug RNA was carried out with random hexamers. TCRdb processed the immunoSEQ multiplex PCR reads anew with MiXCR; each CDR3 protein has one entry. The table shows around 80,000 distinct CDR3 sequences, with 90% to 97% occurring only once. Sequencing input: CD8+ T cells from PBMCs. These receptors were obtained from a human donor with Susac syndrome.

Only one count was recorded for this clonotype. V is TRBV13 and J is TRBJ2-7; TRBD2 matches at 10 bases. The CDR3 consists of 14 residues. Germline V gene data show CDR1 as PRHDT and CDR2 as FYEKMQ (reference sequence). J lost 6 bases, V lost 7 bases, and 9 bases had no gene match. The CDR3 region has the DNA TGTGCCAGCACCAACAGCGGGAGGGTTTCCGAGCAGTACTTC. This sequence encodes CASTNSGRVSEQYF.

The CDR3 sequence: CSARDTSGVSYEQYV. The DNA of the CDR3 is TGCAGTGCTAGAGATACTAGCGGGGTCTCCTACGAGCAGTACGTC. The V and J genes are TRBV20-1 and TRBJ2-7; 10 positions match TRBD2. CDR1 DFQATT and CDR2 SNEGSKA come from the germline V gene (reference sequence). V lost 0 bases, J lost 0 bases, and 2 bases stayed unmatched. The CDR3 contains 15 residues.

This sequence joins TRBV20-1 and TRBJ1-2; TRBD1 is a possible D gene (5 bases). CDR3 length: 15 residues. Trimming took off 0 bases at V and 0 bases at J, with 11 bases between the two ends. Germline lookup yields CDR1 DFQATT and CDR2 SNEGSKA (reference sequence). This CDR3 is CSARDNWDSNYGYTF. The CDR3 DNA reads as TGCAGTGCTAGAGACAATTGGGACTCTAACTATGGCTACACCTTC.